The 17 T cell receptor beta chains presented below share a single source sample, sequenced in a study of T cell changes during pregnancy in multiple sclerosis. This table comes from immunoSEQ multiplex PCR, and its TCRdb copy is limited to in-frame clones, with some not included. The table records some 87,000 clones, 90% to 95% of them present only once. Specimen: CD4+ T cells from peripheral blood mononuclear cells, collected before pregnancy. Receptors were obtained from a female donor with multiple sclerosis, enrolled in a pregnancy study.

The chain carries TRBV21-1 and TRBJ2-6; the table gives TRBD1 as D, unverified against the DNA. TRBV21-1 is given as a pseudogene. This CDR3 contains 16 residues. The CDR3 protein is CASSNSGGAGANVLTF. CDR3 in DNA: TGTGCCAGCAGCAACTCAGGGGGTGCTGGGGCCAACGTCCTGACTTTC.

The J gene is TRBJ2-2, the V gene TRBV5-4, with D unclear. V was cut by 0 bases and J by 0 bases, with 9 bases left in between. Germline loops: CDR1 SGHNT, CDR2 YYREEE (reference sequence). This CDR3 is built from 16 residues. The chain's CDR3 is CASSLDANANTGELFF. CDR3 in DNA: TGTGCCAGCAGCTTGGATGCGAACGCGAACACCGGGGAGCTGTTTTTT.

This clone appeared a few times. The CDR3: CAWRGTGGNQPQHF. CDR3 nucleotides: TGTGCCTGGAGAGGGACAGGGGGCAATCAGCCCCAGCATTTT. The chain is built from TRBV30 and TRBJ1-5; 10 nucleotides agree with TRBD1. The CDR3 sequence is 14 residues long. Germline trimming cut 3 bases from V and 2 bases from J; bases unmatched to any gene: 1. Germline V gives CDR1 GTSNPN, CDR2 SVGIG (reference sequence).

The chain combines TRBV25-1 with TRBJ2-3, with D perhaps matching TRBD1 (5 bases). The germline V and J ends were trimmed by 3 bases and 1 base, with 5 bases remaining between them. Germline V lookup: CDR1 MGHDK, CDR2 SYGVNS. The CDR3 spans 13 residues. CDR3 sequence: CASSDRGTDTQYF. CDR3 in DNA: TGTGCCAGCAGTGACAGGGGCACAGATACGCAGTATTTT. Full variable domain (rest looked up from reference TRBV25-1 and TRBJ2-3): EADIYQTPRYLVIGTGKKITLECSQTMGHDKMYWYQQDPGMELHLIHYSYGVNSTEKGDLSSESTVSRIRTEHFPLTLESARPSHTSQYLCASSDRGTDTQYFGPGTRLTVL.

The CDR3 sequence: CASSLQLAGATGELFF. DNA for the CDR3: TGTGCCAGCAGCTTGCAACTAGCGGGTGCAACCGGGGAGCTGTTTTTT. The chain recombines TRBV5-4 with TRBJ2-2; TRBD2 agrees at 9 bases. Germline V CDR1 and CDR2: SGHNT, YYREEE (reference sequence). Unmatched junction bases numbered 6, after V lost 1 base and J lost 5 bases. The CDR3 is 16 amino acids.

This clone showed up just a few times. The genes are TRBV19 and TRBJ2-2; TRBD2 is a possible D gene (5 bases). The CDR3 is 13 residues long. V gave up 3 bases and J gave up 7 bases, with 9 bases separating them. Germline-derived CDR1 and CDR2 are LNHDA and SQIVND (reference sequence). The CDR3 loop reads CASSITSGGELFF. CDR3 coding DNA: TGTGCCAGTAGTATTACGAGCGGCGGGGAGCTGTTTTTT.

V is TRBV30 and J is TRBJ1-1; a weak D match, TRBD1 (6 bases). The germline V gene encodes CDR1 GTSNPN and CDR2 SVGIG (reference sequence). CDR3 length equals 13 residues. V was cut by 4 bases and J by 7 bases, with 16 bases left in between. CDR3 DNA: TGTGCCTGGACCGGGGCAGGGGCGGGTGAAGCTTTCTTT. Encoded protein: CAWTGAGAGEAFF.

The chain joins TRBV30 to TRBJ1-2; the match to TRBD1 covers 7 bases. V shed 0 bases, J shed 8 bases, and the junction held 6 bases outside the gene matches. This CDR3 spans 13 amino acids. The germline V gene encodes CDR1 GTSNPN and CDR2 SVGIG (reference sequence). This CDR3 reads CAWSVRGGGGYTF. In DNA, the CDR3 is TGTGCCTGGAGTGTACGAGGGGGCGGGGGCTACACCTTC.

This chain connects TRBV28 to TRBJ2-7; D is perhaps TRBD2 (6 bases). Germline V CDR1 and CDR2: MDHEN, SYDVKM. Trimming took off 4 bases at V and 2 bases at J, with 18 bases between the two ends. There are 16 residues in the CDR3. The CDR3, as DNA: TGTGCCAGCAGTTCTATATGGGGGGAAAATCCCTACGAGCAGTACTTC. Amino acid sequence: CASSSIWGENPYEQYF.

The J gene is TRBJ1-3, the V gene TRBV5-1; possibly TRBD1 for D (5 bases). Germline-derived CDR1 and CDR2 are SGHRS and YFSETQ. The CDR3 spans 14 residues. V lost 4 bases and J lost 0, with 8 bases in between. Here the CDR3 DNA reads TGCGCCAGCAGCGAGCAGGGCTCTGGAAACACCATATATTTT. The encoded protein is CASSEQGSGNTIYF. Drawing the rest from reference TRBV5-1 and TRBJ1-3, the complete variable domain is KAGVTQTPRYLIKTRGQQVTLSCSPISGHRSVSWYQQTPGQGLQFLFEYFSETQRNKGNFPGRFSGRQFSNSRSEMNVSTLELGDSALYLCASSEQGSGNTIYFGEGSWLTVV.

In its sample, this clone was seen once. This rearrangement joins TRBV7-6 to TRBJ2-5, with 8 nucleotides matching TRBD1. With 5 bases clipped from V and 4 bases from J, the junction kept 18 bases outside the gene matches. The CDR3 length is 18 residues. Germline CDR1 is SGHVS and CDR2 is FNYEAQ. CDR3 nucleotide sequence: TGTGCCAGCAGCCCGGTGACCCGGGACAGGAGGACCCCAGAGACCCAGTACTTC. It is translated as CASSPVTRDRRTPETQYF. The whole variable domain, remainder taken from reference TRBV7-6 and TRBJ2-5, is GAGVSQSPRYKVTKRGQDVALRCDPISGHVSLYWYRQALGQGPEFLTYFNYEAQQDKSGLPNDRFSAERPEGSISTLTIQRTEQRDSAMYRCASSPVTRDRRTPETQYFGPGTRLLVL.

The chain couples TRBV5-4 to TRBJ2-1, with TRBD2 identical over 10 bases. This CDR3 is built from 15 residues. The trim removed 4 bases at V and 8 bases at J, leaving 9 bases unmatched. CDR1 SGHNT and CDR2 YYREEE come from the germline V gene (reference sequence). CDR3 protein: CASSPPGLASHEQFF. Here the CDR3 DNA reads TGTGCCAGCAGCCCCCCGGGACTAGCGTCCCATGAGCAGTTCTTC.

As concerns this clone: Within the sample, other DNA sequences also encode this same CDR3. The V and J genes are TRBV30 and TRBJ1-2; TRBD1 might be the D (6 bases). The CDR3 sequence is 14 residues long. With 1 base removed from V and 5 bases from J, the gap between germline ends came to 14 bases. The V gene's germline CDR1 is GTSNPN and CDR2 SVGIG (reference sequence). CDR3 coding DNA: TGTGCCTGGAGTGCACAGGGAAGGATTTATGGCTACACCTTC. It translates to CAWSAQGRIYGYTF.

This chain links TRBV29-1 with TRBJ1-3; no reliable D call. CDR1 and CDR2 from the germline V gene are SQVTM and ANQGSEA. The CDR3 is 14 residues long. The ends were cut back, 0 bases at V and 4 bases at J, with 10 bases in the middle. The CDR3 loop is CSVEESGSGNTIYF. Here the CDR3 DNA reads TGCAGCGTTGAAGAATCCGGTTCGGGAAACACCATATATTTT. The full variable domain, its missing parts supplied by reference TRBV29-1 and TRBJ1-3, is SAVISQKPSRDICQRGTSLTIQCQVDSQVTMMFWYRQQPGQSLTLIATANQGSEATYESGFVIDKFPISRPNLTFSTLTVSNMSPEDSSIYLCSVEESGSGNTIYFGEGSWLTVV.

This chain connects TRBV18 to TRBJ1-3, with TRBD1 identical over 7 bases. The CDR3 is 16 residues long. V gave up 3 bases and J gave up 0 bases; unmatched junction bases: 5. Germline assignment: CDR1 KGHSH and CDR2 LQKENI. CDR3 in DNA: TGTGCCAGCTCACCGACAGGGCCTCTCTCTGGAAACACCATATATTTT. This translates into CASSPTGPLSGNTIYF.

The rearrangement uses TRBV5-4 and TRBJ2-5; TRBD1 matches at 10 bases. The CDR3 spans 16 residues. The trim removed 3 bases at V and 4 bases at J, leaving 9 bases unmatched. Germline-derived CDR1 and CDR2 are SGHNT and YYREEE (reference sequence). Here the CDR3 DNA reads TGTGCCAGCAGCTCCTCATGGAGACAGGGGGCAGAGACCCAGTACTTC. The encoded protein is CASSSSWRQGAETQYF. The full variable domain, rest sourced from reference TRBV5-4 and TRBJ2-5, is ETGVTQSPTHLIKTRGQQVTLRCSSQSGHNTVSWYQQALGQGPQFIFQYYREEENGRGNFPPRFSGLQFPNYSSELNVNALELDDSALYLCASSSSWRQGAETQYFGPGTRLLVL.

J is TRBJ2-1 and V is TRBV5-1; 13 bases map to TRBD2. V lost 7 bases to trimming and J lost 5 bases; unmatched junction nucleotides: 3. This CDR3 is built from 14 residues. CDR1 is SGHRS, CDR2 YFSETQ, per germline. The chain's CDR3 is CASGTSGTHNEQFF. Here the CDR3 DNA reads TGCGCCAGCGGGACTAGCGGGACCCACAATGAGCAGTTCTTC.